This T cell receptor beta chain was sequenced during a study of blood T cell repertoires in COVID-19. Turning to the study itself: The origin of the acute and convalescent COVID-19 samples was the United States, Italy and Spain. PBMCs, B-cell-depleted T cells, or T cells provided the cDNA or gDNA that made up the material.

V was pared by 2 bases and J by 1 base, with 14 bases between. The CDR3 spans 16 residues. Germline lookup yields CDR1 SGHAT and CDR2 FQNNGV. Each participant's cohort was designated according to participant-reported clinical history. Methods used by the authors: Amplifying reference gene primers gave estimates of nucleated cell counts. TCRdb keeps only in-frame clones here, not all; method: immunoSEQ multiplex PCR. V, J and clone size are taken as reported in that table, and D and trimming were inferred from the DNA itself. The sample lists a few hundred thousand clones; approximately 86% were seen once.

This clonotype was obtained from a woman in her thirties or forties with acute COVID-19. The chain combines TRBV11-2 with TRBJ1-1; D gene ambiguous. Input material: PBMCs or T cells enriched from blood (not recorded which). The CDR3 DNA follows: TGTGCCAGCAGCTTACCCCTGCAGAATCAGAACACTGAAGCTTTCTTT. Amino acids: CASSLPLQNQNTEAFF.